These 24 T cell receptor beta chains came from one sample sequenced in a study of OX40 agonist ivuxolimab in advanced cancers. Generated by immunoSEQ multiplex PCR, the TCRdb table keeps only in-frame clones and is missing some. The top ten hold approximately 2.4% of the sample, which has 80,000 or so clones, roughly 86% seen once. Sequencing used CD4+ or CD8+ T cells sorted from blood, obtained in a trial of the OX40 agonist ivuxolimab. These receptors were collected from an adult with an advanced solid tumor such as melanoma, head and neck, liver or kidney cancer.

V and J are TRBV5-1 and TRBJ1-2; TRBD1 matches at 9 bases. The V gene's germline CDR1 is SGHRS and CDR2 YFSETQ. This CDR3 has 16 residues. V lost 2 bases, J lost 8 bases, and 13 bases stayed unmatched. CDR3 DNA: TGCGCCAGCAGCTTAGGTCCTTCTAGACAGGGGGAAGGCTACACCTTC. Its translation is CASSLGPSRQGEGYTF.

The gene calls are TRBV19 and TRBJ1-5; TRBD1 might be the D (5 bases). V gave up 2 bases and J gave up 7 bases, with 15 bases separating them. Per germline, CDR1 LNHDA and CDR2 SQIVND (reference sequence). CDR3 length equals 15 residues. The CDR3 DNA reads TGTGCCAGTAGTATAATGGGGCAGCCTTACCAGCCCCAGCATTTT. The encoded protein is CASSIMGQPYQPQHF.

DNA of the CDR3: TGTGCCAGCAGCTTAGCGCAGGGGGCCCCAGCTGGAAACACCATATATTTT. As protein: CASSLAQGAPAGNTIYF. The rearrangement uses TRBV7-6 and TRBJ1-3; TRBD1 matches at 8 bases. This CDR3 has 17 amino acids. The germline CDR1 and CDR2 sequences are SGHVS and FNYEAQ. V shed 0 bases, J shed 2 bases, and the junction held 6 bases outside the gene matches.

The chain employs TRBV30 and TRBJ1-5; 10 nucleotides match TRBD1. Germline loops: CDR1 GTSNPN, CDR2 SVGIG (reference sequence). There are 18 residues in the CDR3. Trimming cost V 0 bases and J 2 bases; bases outside gene matches: 10. The CDR3, as DNA: TGTGCCTGGAGTGTGGGGACAGGGGCCTTAGCGGGCAATCAGCCCCAGCATTTT. This codes for CAWSVGTGALAGNQPQHF.

This clone came up once. This chain links TRBV6-1 with TRBJ1-2, with D tentatively TRBD1 (6 bases). Trimming removed 1 base from V and 7 bases from J, with 10 bases in between. CDR3 length: 13 amino acids. The germline V gene has CDR1 MNHNS and CDR2 SASEGT. The CDR3 coding sequence is TGTGCCAGCAGTGAAGTAACAGGGCTTGGCTACACCTTC. It translates to CASSEVTGLGYTF.

This chain links TRBV30 with TRBJ1-3; D is unclear. The CDR3 length is 13 residues. The V end lost 1 base, the J end lost 3 bases, and 7 bases lay between the germline ends. Per germline, CDR1 GTSNPN and CDR2 SVGIG (reference sequence). This CDR3 reads CAWSGSFGNTIYF. The CDR3 DNA is TGTGCCTGGAGTGGGTCATTTGGAAACACCATATATTTT.

J is TRBJ1-2 and V is TRBV5-4; D gene unclear. The V gene's germline CDR1 is SGHNT and CDR2 YYREEE (reference sequence). V lost 0 bases to trimming and J lost 4 bases, with 13 bases between them. CDR3 length: 15 residues. CDR3: CASSLGGQPSYGYTF. DNA for the CDR3: TGTGCCAGCAGCTTGGGAGGGCAGCCCTCCTATGGCTACACCTTC.

V usage is TRBV2 and J usage is TRBJ2-2; 8 nucleotides line up with TRBD1. This CDR3 contains 14 residues. V shed 7 bases, J shed 3 bases, and the junction held 4 bases outside the gene matches. Germline CDR1 and CDR2: SNHLY and FYNNEI. The CDR3, as DNA: TGTGCCAGCACGGGACAGGTGGACACCGGGGAGCTGTTTTTT. Its translation: CASTGQVDTGELFF.

The chain uses TRBV21-1 and TRBJ1-2. TRBV21-1 is assigned pseudogene status. CDR3 length equals 14 residues. In nucleotides, the CDR3 is TGTGCCAGCAGGCTGATAACGGGAACCTATGGCTACACCTTC. It specifies CASRLITGTYGYTF.

This clone was seen a single time. J is TRBJ2-1 and V is TRBV7-8; 9 bases match TRBD2. J was trimmed by 3 bases and V by 6 bases; bases with no gene match: 12. Germline assignment: CDR1 SGHVS and CDR2 FQNEAQ. The length of the CDR3 is 17 residues. CDR3 in amino acids: CASRTSGSPVYYNEQFF. For the CDR3, the DNA is TGTGCCAGCAGAACTAGCGGGTCCCCCGTGTACTACAATGAGCAGTTCTTC.

The V and J genes are TRBV5-1 and TRBJ1-1; D might be TRBD1 (5 bases). V lost 4 bases and J 5 bases, leaving 18 bases between the germline ends. Per germline, CDR1 SGHRS and CDR2 YFSETQ. The CDR3 sequence is 15 residues long. In DNA, the CDR3 is TGCGCCAGCAGCCCCGGGGGTATGGACGAGACTGAAGCTTTCTTT. As protein: CASSPGGMDETEAFF.

J is TRBJ2-3 and V is TRBV5-5; D not certain. Germline V gives CDR1 SGHKS, CDR2 YYEKEE (reference sequence). V lost 2 bases to trimming and J lost 2 bases, with 6 bases between them. The CDR3 is 13 amino acids. CDR3 DNA: TGTGCCAGCAGCTTACAGATCACAGATACGCAGTATTTT. Translated: CASSLQITDTQYF.

CDR3 sequence (DNA): TGTGCCAGCTCACCATTCAACTCTAGCGGTAGCACAGATACGCAGTATTTT. As protein: CASSPFNSSGSTDTQYF. This rearrangement joins TRBV18 to TRBJ2-3; 7 bases match TRBD2. The CDR3 runs to 17 residues. Looked up from germline, CDR1 is KGHSH and CDR2 is LQKENI. The J segment lost 0 bases and the V segment lost 2 bases, leaving 8 bases of the junction unmatched.

This chain uses TRBV4-2 with TRBJ1-3; D gene uncertain. This CDR3 spans 13 amino acids. V lost 3 bases and J 9 bases, leaving 12 bases between the germline ends. Germline CDR1 and CDR2: LGHNA and YNFKEQ. In DNA form, the CDR3 reads TGTGCCAGCAGCCAGGACCGGAAGGGCACCATATATTTT. This sequence encodes CASSQDRKGTIYF.

V gene TRBV19 combines with J gene TRBJ1-5; 9 nucleotides agree with TRBD1. Germline CDR1 is LNHDA and CDR2 is SQIVND (reference sequence). The CDR3 has 18 residues. V dropped 3 bases and J dropped 1; count of bases not matched to a gene: 10. CDR3 nucleotides: TGTGCCAGTAGTATGGGTTCCGGGACAGGGAGAAGCAATCAGCCCCAGCATTTT. Its translation is CASSMGSGTGRSNQPQHF.

The rearrangement uses TRBV28 and TRBJ2-1, with 12 bases identical to TRBD2. CDR1 and CDR2 from the germline V gene are MDHEN and SYDVKM. Germline trimming cut 3 bases from V and 0 bases from J; bases unmatched to any gene: 21. The CDR3 has 23 residues. CDR3 bases: TGTGCCAGCAGTTTGTCCTTCGGGGGAGGGGGACTAGCGGGCCTTAGCTCCTACAATGAGCAGTTCTTC. It specifies CASSLSFGGGGLAGLSSYNEQFF.

In this sample, this clone turned up once. The chain carries TRBV28 and TRBJ1-5; TRBD1 is a possible D gene (5 bases). The CDR3 is 13 amino acids. CDR1 is MDHEN, CDR2 SYDVKM, per germline. Trimming shortened V by 5 bases and J by 7 bases, and 12 bases separated the two germline ends. For the CDR3, the DNA is TGTGCCAGCAGTGAGGGAGGGGCCCAGCCCCAGCATTTT. The encoded protein is CASSEGGAQPQHF.

This clone was recorded once. This chain connects TRBV10-3 to TRBJ2-2, with 8 bases that match TRBD1. CDR3 length equals 16 residues. Germline loops: CDR1 ENHRY, CDR2 SYGVKD. The trim removed 6 bases at V and 4 bases at J, leaving 10 bases unmatched. The CDR3 coding sequence is TGTGCCATCAGAGAGACTCAGGGGGCAGGCACCGGGGAGCTGTTTTTT. Protein product: CAIRETQGAGTGELFF.

Details on this clone: This same CDR3 is encoded by further DNA sequences in the sample. The rearrangement uses TRBV30 and TRBJ1-4; D uncertain. The CDR3 sequence is 11 residues long. V was shortened by 0 bases and J by 8 bases, with 4 bases between the two germline ends. Germline-derived CDR1 and CDR2 are GTSNPN and SVGIG (reference sequence). CDR3 region: CAWSVGEKLFF. CDR3 nucleotides: TGTGCCTGGAGTGTGGGGGAAAAACTGTTTTTT.

The chain has TRBV5-1 and TRBJ2-7; D is possibly TRBD1 (6 bases). V was clipped by 4 bases and J by 7 bases, with 18 bases between them. This CDR3 contains 14 residues. CDR1 and CDR2 (germline): SGHRS, YFSETQ. The DNA of the CDR3 is TGCGCCAGCAGCCCACCTTCAGGGGCTAGGGAGCAGTACTTC. This codes for CASSPPSGAREQYF. Together with reference TRBV5-1 and TRBJ2-7, the CDR3 gives the full variable domain: KAGVTQTPRYLIKTRGQQVTLSCSPISGHRSVSWYQQTPGQGLQFLFEYFSETQRNKGNFPGRFSGRQFSNSRSEMNVSTLELGDSALYLCASSPPSGAREQYFGPGTRLTVT.

This chain joins TRBV6-5 and TRBJ2-3, with D tentatively TRBD2 (5 bases). This CDR3 region has 14 residues. Germline V gene lookup returns CDR1 MNHEY and CDR2 SVGAGI. V gave up 6 bases and J gave up 3 bases, with 13 bases separating them. The CDR3 is CASRSNGGTDTQYF. CDR3 bases: TGTGCCAGCAGATCCAACGGCGGGACAGATACGCAGTATTTT.

This chain joins TRBV5-1 and TRBJ2-1; a possible D gene is TRBD2 (6 bases). Trimming took off 4 bases at V and 8 bases at J, with 19 bases between the two ends. The germline CDR1 and CDR2 sequences are SGHRS and YFSETQ. The CDR3 is made up of 15 amino acids. The CDR3 DNA is TGCGCCAGCAGCGTCGGGAGCTTGTCATCGTATGAGCAGTTCTTC. Its translation: CASSVGSLSSYEQFF. Together with reference TRBV5-1 and TRBJ2-1, the CDR3 gives the full variable domain: KAGVTQTPRYLIKTRGQQVTLSCSPISGHRSVSWYQQTPGQGLQFLFEYFSETQRNKGNFPGRFSGRQFSNSRSEMNVSTLELGDSALYLCASSVGSLSSYEQFFGPGTRLTVL.

The chain links TRBV19 to TRBJ2-1, with 8 bases identical to TRBD2. The CDR3 covers 15 residues. Trimming took 6 bases from V and 7 from J; bases not matched to a gene: 11. Germline V lookup: CDR1 LNHDA, CDR2 SQIVND (reference sequence). CDR3 DNA sequence: TGTGCCAGTAGGCCCCAACTAGCGGCTGTTAATGAGCAGTTCTTC. Translation gives CASRPQLAAVNEQFF. Supplemented by reference TRBV19 and TRBJ2-1, the full variable domain reads DGGITQSPKYLFRKEGQNVTLSCEQNLNHDAMYWYRQDPGQGLRLIYYSQIVNDFQKGDIAEGYSVSREKKESFPLTVTSAQKNPTAFYLCASRPQLAAVNEQFFGPGTRLTVL.

The V call is TRBV30, the J call TRBJ2-7; 11 bases align to TRBD1. V shed 2 bases and J 5 bases; nucleotides not matched to a gene: 5. Looked up from germline, CDR1 is GTSNPN and CDR2 is SVGIG (reference sequence). The CDR3 covers 14 residues. CDR3 coding DNA: TGTGCCTGGAGTTGGGACAGGGGGGGGGACGAGCAGTACTTC. Amino acid sequence: CAWSWDRGGDEQYF.